This TCR beta chain came from a study of T cells in women clearing cervical HPV infection. Study-level information: Cases were women with histologically confirmed HPV16-related CIN3 or worse, including a couple of invasive cancers. For cases, blood was sampled a median about 140 days after lesion detection, interquartile range about 90 to 200 days.

TCRdb keeps only in-frame clones here, not all; method: immunoSEQ multiplex PCR. The listing contains 25,000 to 35,000 clones. Comment on this clone: At the DNA level, this CDR3 is encoded by other sequences in the same sample as well.

The source material was blood buffy coat. The sequence came from a woman between 18 and 70 years old with a cervical HPV16 infection that either progressed to CIN3+ or cleared (not recorded which).

The sequenced CDR3 bases are TGTGCCAGCAGTGAGAGGGGTATAAACACCGGGGAG. Translating it yields CASSERGINTGE. The entire CDR3 reads CASSERGINTGELFF. The chain combines TRBV6-1 with TRBJ2-2; D assignment may be TRBD1 or TRBD2 (5 bases each). The missing CDR3 end, 3 residues past where the read stops, is filled in from the germline J gene. Per the germline V gene, CDR1 is MNHNS and CDR2 is SASEGT. V lost 3 bases to trimming and J lost 2 bases, with 10 bases between them. This CDR3 comprises 15 residues.